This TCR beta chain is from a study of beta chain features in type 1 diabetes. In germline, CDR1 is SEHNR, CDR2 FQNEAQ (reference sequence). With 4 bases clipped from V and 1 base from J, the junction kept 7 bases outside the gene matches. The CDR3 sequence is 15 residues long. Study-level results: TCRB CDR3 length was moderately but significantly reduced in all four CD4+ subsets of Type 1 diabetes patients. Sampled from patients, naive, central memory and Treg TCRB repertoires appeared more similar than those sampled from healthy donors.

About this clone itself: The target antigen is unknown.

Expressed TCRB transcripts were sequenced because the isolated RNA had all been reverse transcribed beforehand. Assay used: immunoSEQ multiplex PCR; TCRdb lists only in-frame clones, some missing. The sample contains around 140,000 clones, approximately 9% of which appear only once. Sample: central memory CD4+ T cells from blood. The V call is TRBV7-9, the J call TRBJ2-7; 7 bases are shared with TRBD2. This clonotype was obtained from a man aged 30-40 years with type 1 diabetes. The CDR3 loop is CASSSQEGGSYEQYF. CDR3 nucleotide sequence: TGTGCCAGCAGCTCTCAAGAGGGAGGGTCCTACGAGCAGTACTTC.